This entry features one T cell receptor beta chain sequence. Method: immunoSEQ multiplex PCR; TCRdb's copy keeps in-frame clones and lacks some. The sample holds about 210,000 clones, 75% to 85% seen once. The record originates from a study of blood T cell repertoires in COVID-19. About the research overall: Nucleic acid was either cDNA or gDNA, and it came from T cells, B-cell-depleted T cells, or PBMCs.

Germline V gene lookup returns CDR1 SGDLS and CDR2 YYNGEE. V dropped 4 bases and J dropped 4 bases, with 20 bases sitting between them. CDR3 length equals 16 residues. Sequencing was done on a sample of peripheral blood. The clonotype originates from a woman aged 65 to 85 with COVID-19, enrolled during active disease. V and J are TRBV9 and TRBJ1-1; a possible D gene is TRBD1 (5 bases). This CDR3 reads CASSILDQGLGTEAFF. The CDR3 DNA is TGTGCCAGCAGCATACTCGACCAGGGATTGGGCACTGAAGCTTTCTTT.